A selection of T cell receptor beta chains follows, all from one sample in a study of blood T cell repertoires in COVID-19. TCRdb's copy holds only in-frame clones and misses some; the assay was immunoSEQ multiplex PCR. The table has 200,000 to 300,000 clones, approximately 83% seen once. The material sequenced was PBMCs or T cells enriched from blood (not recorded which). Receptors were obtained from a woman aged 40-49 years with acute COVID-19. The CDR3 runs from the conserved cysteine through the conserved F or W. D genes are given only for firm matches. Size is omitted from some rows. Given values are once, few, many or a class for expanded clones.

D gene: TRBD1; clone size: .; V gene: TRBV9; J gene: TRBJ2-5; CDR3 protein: CASSSPRLGTGHGETQYF; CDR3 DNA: TGTGCCAGCAGCTCTCCGAGGTTGGGGACAGGACACGGGGAGACCCAGTACTTC
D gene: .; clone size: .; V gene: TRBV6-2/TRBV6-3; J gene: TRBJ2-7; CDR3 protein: CASSLAHEQYF; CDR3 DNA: TGTGCCAGCAGCCTAGCTCACGAGCAGTACTTC
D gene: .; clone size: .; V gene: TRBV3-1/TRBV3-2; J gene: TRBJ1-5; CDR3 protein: CASSQDRDQPQHF; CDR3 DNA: TGTGCCAGCAGCCAAGATCGGGATCAGCCCCAGCATTTT
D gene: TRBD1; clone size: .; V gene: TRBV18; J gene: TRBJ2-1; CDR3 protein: CASSLDRVTYNEQFF; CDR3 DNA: TGTGCCAGCTCACTCGACAGGGTAACCTACAATGAGCAGTTCTTC
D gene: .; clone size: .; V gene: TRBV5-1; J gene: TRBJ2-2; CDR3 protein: CASSLGVSGELFF; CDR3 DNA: TGCGCCAGCAGCTTGGGTGTCTCCGGGGAGCTGTTTTTT
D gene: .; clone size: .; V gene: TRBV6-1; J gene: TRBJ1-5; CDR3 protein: CASSEVGRGTNQPQHF; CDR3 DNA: TGTGCCAGCAGTGAAGTGGGCAGGGGAACCAATCAGCCCCAGCATTTT
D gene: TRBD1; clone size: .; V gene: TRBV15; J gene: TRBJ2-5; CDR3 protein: CATSRESQGIQETQYF; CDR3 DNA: TGTGCCACCAGCAGAGAGTCACAGGGGATACAAGAGACCCAGTACTTC
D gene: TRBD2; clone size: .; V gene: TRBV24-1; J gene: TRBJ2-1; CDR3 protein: CATSDFGQGEREGNEQFF; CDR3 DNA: TGTGCCACCAGTGATTTCGGGCAGGGGGAGCGGGAGGGGAATGAGCAGTTCTTC
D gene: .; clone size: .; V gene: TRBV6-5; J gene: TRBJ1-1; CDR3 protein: CASSPQMRAEAFF; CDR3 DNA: TGTGCCAGCAGTCCTCAAATGAGGGCTGAAGCTTTCTTT
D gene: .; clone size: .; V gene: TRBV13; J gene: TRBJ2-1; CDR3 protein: CASSSRGNEQFF; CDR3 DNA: TGTGCCAGCAGCAGCAGGGGAAATGAGCAGTTCTTC
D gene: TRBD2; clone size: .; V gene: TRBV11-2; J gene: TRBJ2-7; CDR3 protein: CASSFPTGGPVEQYF; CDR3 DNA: TGTGCCAGCAGCTTCCCTACGGGAGGGCCGGTCGAGCAGTACTTC
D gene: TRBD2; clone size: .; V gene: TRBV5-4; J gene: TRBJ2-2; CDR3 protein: CASSLPSAGGKGELFF; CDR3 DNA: TGTGCCAGCAGCTTGCCGTCAGCGGGGGGGAAAGGGGAGCTGTTTTTT
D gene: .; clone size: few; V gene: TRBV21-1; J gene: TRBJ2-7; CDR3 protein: CASSTPGTGCLHEQYF; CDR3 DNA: TGTGCCAGCAGCACCCCCGGGACAGGGTGTCTCCACGAGCAGTACTTC
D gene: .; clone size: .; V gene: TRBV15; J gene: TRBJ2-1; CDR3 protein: CATSRDPAGALNEQFF; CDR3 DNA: TGTGCCACCAGCAGAGATCCAGCAGGGGCCCTCAATGAGCAGTTCTTC
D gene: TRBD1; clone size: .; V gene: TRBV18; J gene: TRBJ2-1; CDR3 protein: CASSPGQGPYNEQFF; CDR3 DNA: TGTGCCAGCTCACCCGGACAGGGGCCCTACAATGAGCAGTTCTTC
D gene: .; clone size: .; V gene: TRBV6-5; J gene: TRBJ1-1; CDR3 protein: CASVASGVTEAFF; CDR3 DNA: TGTGCCAGCGTCGCCTCCGGAGTCACTGAAGCTTTCTTT
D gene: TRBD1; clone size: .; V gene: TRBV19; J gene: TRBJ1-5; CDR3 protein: CASSDRGWNQPQHF; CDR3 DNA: TGTGCCAGTAGCGACAGGGGGTGGAATCAGCCCCAGCATTTT
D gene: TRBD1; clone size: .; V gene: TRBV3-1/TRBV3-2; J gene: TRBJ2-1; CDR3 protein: CASSQEPSGQLNEQFF; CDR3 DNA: TGTGCCAGCAGCCAAGAGCCATCGGGACAGCTCAATGAGCAGTTCTTC
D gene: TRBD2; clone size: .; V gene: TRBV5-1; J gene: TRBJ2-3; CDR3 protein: CASNLVLAGTDTQYF; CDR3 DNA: TGCGCCAGCAACTTGGTACTAGCGGGCACAGATACGCAGTATTTT
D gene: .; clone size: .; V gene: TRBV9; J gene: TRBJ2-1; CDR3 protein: CASSVGNTYNEQFF; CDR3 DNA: TGTGCCAGCAGCGTAGGCAACACCTACAATGAGCAGTTCTTC
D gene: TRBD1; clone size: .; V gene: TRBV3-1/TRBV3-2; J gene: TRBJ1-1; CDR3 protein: CASSQEVGQGVNTEAFF; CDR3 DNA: TGTGCCAGCAGCCAAGAAGTGGGACAGGGGGTGAACACTGAAGCTTTCTTT
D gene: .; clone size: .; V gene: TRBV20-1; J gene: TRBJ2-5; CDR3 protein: CSASSRETQYF; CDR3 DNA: TGCAGTGCTAGCTCTCGGGAGACCCAGTACTTC
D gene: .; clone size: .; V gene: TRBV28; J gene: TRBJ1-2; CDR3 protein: CASSMANQGFGGYTF; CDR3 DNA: TGTGCCAGCAGCATGGCCAATCAGGGTTTTGGTGGCTACACCTTC
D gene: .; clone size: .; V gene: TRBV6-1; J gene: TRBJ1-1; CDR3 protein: CASSGFTRVVGTEAFF; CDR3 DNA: TGTGCCAGCAGTGGTTTCACACGGGTGGTCGGCACTGAAGCTTTCTTT
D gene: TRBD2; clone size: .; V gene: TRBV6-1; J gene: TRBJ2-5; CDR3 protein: CASSEYGLAGVRGETQYF; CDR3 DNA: TGTGCCAGCAGTGAATATGGGCTAGCGGGAGTGAGAGGGGAGACCCAGTACTTC
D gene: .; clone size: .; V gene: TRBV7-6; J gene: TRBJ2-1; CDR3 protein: CASSLNSGTLRFF; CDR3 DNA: TGTGCCAGCAGCCTTAATTCCGGGACTTTACGGTTCTTC
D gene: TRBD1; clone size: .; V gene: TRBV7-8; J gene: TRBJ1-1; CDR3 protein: CASSPQGAGRNTEAFF; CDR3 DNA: TGTGCCAGCAGCCCACAGGGGGCCGGAAGAAACACTGAAGCTTTCTTT
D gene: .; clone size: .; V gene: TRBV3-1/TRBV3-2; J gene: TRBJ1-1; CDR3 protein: CASSQGPNTEAFF; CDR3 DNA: TGTGCCAGCAGCCAAGGGCCGAACACTGAAGCTTTCTTT
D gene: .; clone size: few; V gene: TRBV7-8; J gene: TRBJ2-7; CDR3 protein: CASSSSDTVSYEQYF; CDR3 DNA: TGTGCCAGCAGCTCATCTGATACAGTCTCCTACGAGCAGTACTTC
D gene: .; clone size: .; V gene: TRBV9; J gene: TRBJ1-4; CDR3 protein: CASSNTVGTLPYEKLFF; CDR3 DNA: TGTGCCAGCAGCAATACAGTCGGAACCTTACCTTATGAAAAACTGTTTTTT
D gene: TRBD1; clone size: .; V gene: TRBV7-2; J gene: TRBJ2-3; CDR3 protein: CASSQGTGLTDTQYF; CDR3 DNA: TGTGCCAGCAGCCAGGGGACAGGCCTCACAGATACGCAGTATTTT
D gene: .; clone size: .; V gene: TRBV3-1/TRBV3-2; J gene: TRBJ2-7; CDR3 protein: CASSQGDSLPYEQYF; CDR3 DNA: TGTGCCAGCAGCCAAGGGGACTCCTTACCCTACGAGCAGTACTTC
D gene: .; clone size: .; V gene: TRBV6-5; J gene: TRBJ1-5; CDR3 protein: CASNTKDSSNQPQHF; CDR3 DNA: TGTGCCAGCAACACTAAGGACAGTAGCAATCAGCCCCAGCATTTT
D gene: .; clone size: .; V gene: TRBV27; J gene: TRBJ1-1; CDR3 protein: CASSLGGGNTEAFF; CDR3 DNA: TGTGCCAGCAGTTTGGGGGGAGGGAACACTGAAGCTTTCTTT
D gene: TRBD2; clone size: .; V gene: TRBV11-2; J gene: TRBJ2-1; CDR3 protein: CASSLPTTPGLAGRGEQFF; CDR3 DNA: TGTGCCAGCAGCTTACCCACTACTCCGGGACTAGCGGGAAGAGGTGAGCAGTTCTTC
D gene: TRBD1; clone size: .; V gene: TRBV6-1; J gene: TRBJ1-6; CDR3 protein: CASSEGQGFSPLHF; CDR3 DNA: TGTGCCAGCAGTGAAGGACAGGGGTTTTCACCCCTCCACTTT
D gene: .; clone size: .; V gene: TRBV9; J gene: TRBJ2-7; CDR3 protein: CASSPHQSGYEQYF; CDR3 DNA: TGTGCCAGCAGCCCACACCAGAGCGGCTACGAGCAGTACTTC
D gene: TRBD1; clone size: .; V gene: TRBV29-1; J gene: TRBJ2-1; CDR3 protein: CSHGPDRAYNEQFF; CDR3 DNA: TGCAGTCATGGTCCGGACAGGGCGTACAATGAGCAGTTCTTC
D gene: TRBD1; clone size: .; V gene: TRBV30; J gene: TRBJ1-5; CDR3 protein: CAWSPGTGGNQPQHF; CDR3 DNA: TGTGCCTGGAGCCCCGGGACAGGGGGCAATCAGCCCCAGCATTTT
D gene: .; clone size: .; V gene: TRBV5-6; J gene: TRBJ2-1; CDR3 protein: CASSSMSLRDLGNEQFF; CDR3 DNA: TGTGCCAGCAGCTCTATGTCTCTCCGGGATTTAGGGAATGAGCAGTTCTTC
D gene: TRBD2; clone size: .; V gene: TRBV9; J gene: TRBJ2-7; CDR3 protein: CASSPSAGEREQYF; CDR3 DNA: TGTGCCAGCAGCCCCTCAGCGGGAGAAAGAGAGCAGTACTTC
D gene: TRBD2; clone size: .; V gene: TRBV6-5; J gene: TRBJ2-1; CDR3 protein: CASTGLAGIYNEQFF; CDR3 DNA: TGTGCCAGCACGGGACTAGCGGGGATCTACAATGAGCAGTTCTTC